The text below deals with one TCR beta chain. Germline-derived CDR1 and CDR2 are SGHTS and YDEGEE. This CDR3 spans 15 amino acids. Unmatched junction bases numbered 7, after V lost 4 bases and J lost 1 base. Methods used by the authors: Reference gene primers were amplified, and this amplification served to estimate nucleated cell counts. Data came from immunoSEQ multiplex PCR; TCRdb stores just in-frame clones and leaves some out. V, J and clone size derive from that table, while D and trimming were established from the DNA sequence. The sample consists of 150,000 to 200,000 clones, about 80% of them appearing once. These data come from a study of blood T cell repertoires in COVID-19. Study information: Acute-phase and convalescent COVID-19 samples originated in the United States, Italy and Spain. PBMCs, B-cell-depleted T cells, or T cells provided the cDNA or gDNA that made up the material.

The sequencing sample was made of peripheral blood. This clonotype originated in a human donor in a cohort sampled during active COVID-19. J is TRBJ1-1 and V is TRBV5-8; TRBD1 agrees at 7 bases. The CDR3 region has the DNA TGTGCCAGCAGCCTGAACCGGGACAGGAACACTGAAGCTTTCTTT. The encoded protein is CASSLNRDRNTEAFF. Supplemented by reference TRBV5-8 and TRBJ1-1, the full variable domain reads EAGVTQSPTHLIKTRGQQATLRCSPISGHTSVYWYQQALGLGLQFLLWYDEGEERNRGNFPPRFSGRQFPNYSSELNVNALELEDSALYLCASSLNRDRNTEAFFGQGTRLTVV.